These 21 T cell receptor beta chains were sequenced from one sample in a study of CD8 T cells in Susac syndrome. RNA in amounts of roughly 0.45 to 1 ug was reverse transcribed with random hexamers. TCRdb passed the immunoSEQ multiplex PCR reads through MiXCR, listing each CDR3 protein once. The sample has approximately 170,000 distinct CDR3 sequences; just over 90% are singletons. Input material: CD4+ T cells from PBMCs. Every receptor here comes from a human donor in good health.

The chain employs TRBV5-4 and TRBJ1-2; 10 nucleotides agree with TRBD1. Trimming removed 2 bases from V and 5 bases from J; junction bases left unmatched: 6. Germline lookup yields CDR1 SGHNT and CDR2 YYREEE (reference sequence). The CDR3 totals 15 residues. CDR3 nucleotides: TGTGCCAGCAGCTTCCCGGGACAGGGGCAATATGGCTACACCTTC. This translates into CASSFPGQGQYGYTF. The complete variable domain, with remaining parts taken from reference TRBV5-4 and TRBJ1-2, reads ETGVTQSPTHLIKTRGQQVTLRCSSQSGHNTVSWYQQALGQGPQFIFQYYREEENGRGNFPPRFSGLQFPNYSSELNVNALELDDSALYLCASSFPGQGQYGYTFGSGTRLTVV.

V and J are TRBV5-1 and TRBJ1-1, with D hard to call. There are 14 residues in the CDR3. Germline assignment: CDR1 SGHRS and CDR2 YFSETQ. V was clipped by 4 bases and J by 2 bases, with 12 bases between them. Here the CDR3 reads CASSLHEGNTEAFF. CDR3 bases: TGCGCCAGCAGCCTTCATGAGGGCAACACTGAAGCTTTCTTT.

This clonotype was counted once. This chain uses TRBV2 with TRBJ2-3; no reliable D call. V lost 5 bases to trimming and J lost 6 bases, with 6 bases between them. Germline lookup yields CDR1 SNHLY and CDR2 FYNNEI. This CDR3 is 11 amino acids long. The CDR3 coding sequence is TGTGCCAGCAGTACATCGGATACGCAGTATTTT. It encodes CASSTSDTQYF.

The chain is built from TRBV18 and TRBJ1-1; D not certain. Deletions cut 1 base from V and 4 bases from J, with 7 bases between. In germline, CDR1 is KGHSH, CDR2 LQKENI. This CDR3 has 13 residues. The CDR3 spells CASSPQGSTEAFF. As DNA, the CDR3 is TGTGCCAGCTCACCACAGGGTAGCACTGAAGCTTTCTTT.

For the CDR3, the DNA is TGTGCCAGCAGCCAAGGTAGCGGGTTCACCGGGGAGCTGTTTTTT. Its protein product is CASSQGSGFTGELFF. The chain couples TRBV4-2 to TRBJ2-2, with 7 bases fitting TRBD2. Germline-derived CDR1 and CDR2 are LGHNA and YNFKEQ. V lost 1 base, J lost 4 bases, and 3 bases stayed unmatched. This CDR3 is built from 15 residues.

Turning to this clonotype: The CDR3 carries no conserved terminal phenylalanine or tryptophan, so it likely arises from a read error. The chain is built from TRBV5-1 and TRBJ2-7; 9 bases map to TRBD2. This CDR3 has 13 amino acids. Germline CDR1 and CDR2: SGHRS and YFSETQ. J gave up 6 bases and V 4 bases, and 5 bases lay outside the gene matches. CDR3 protein: CASSPGLATEQYL. The CDR3 nucleotides are TGCGCCAGCAGCCCGGGACTAGCCACCGAGCAGTACCTC.

This chain links TRBV3-1 with TRBJ2-1; 10 positions match TRBD2. The length of the CDR3 is 17 residues. V was clipped by 0 bases and J by 7 bases; unmatched bases: 9. Germline loops: CDR1 LGHDT, CDR2 YNNKEL (reference sequence). CDR3 sequence (DNA): TGTGCCAGCAGCCAAGATCCCGGGACTAGCGCGCGGAATGAGCAGTTCTTC. Protein product: CASSQDPGTSARNEQFF.

The V call is TRBV5-6, the J call TRBJ1-2; D ambiguous. The CDR3 totals 15 residues. Between the trimmed V and J ends, which lost 2 bases and 6 bases, there was a span of 17 bases. CDR1 is SGHDT and CDR2 is YYEEEE in the germline V gene. The CDR3 DNA sequence: TGTGCCAGCAGCTTCCTAGGACCGGAAGGTGATGGCTACACCTTC. The encoded protein is CASSFLGPEGDGYTF. Full variable domain (outside the CDR3, taken from reference TRBV5-6 and TRBJ1-2): DAGVTQSPTHLIKTRGQQVTLRCSPKSGHDTVSWYQQALGQGPQFIFQYYEEEERQRGNFPDRFSGHQFPNYSSELNVNALLLGDSALYLCASSFLGPEGDGYTFGSGTRLTVV.

The J gene is TRBJ2-5, the V gene TRBV6-1; D is uncertain. The CDR3 sequence is 13 residues long. Germline V gene data show CDR1 as MNHNS and CDR2 as SASEGT. The V end lost 2 bases, the J end lost 4 bases, and 8 bases lay between the germline ends. In DNA form, the CDR3 reads TGTGCCAGCAGTGAACTTTCGACAGAGACCCAGTACTTC. Amino acid sequence: CASSELSTETQYF.

This clonotype was picked up a small number of times. The chain has TRBV29-1 and TRBJ1-4; no clear D gene. Looked up from germline, CDR1 is SQVTM and CDR2 is ANQGSEA. The CDR3 is made up of 13 amino acids. Trimming stripped 3 bases from V and 0 bases from J, with 5 bases between. In DNA form, the CDR3 reads TGCAGCGTTGACAGTGCAACTAATGAAAAACTGTTTTTT. This gives the protein CSVDSATNEKLFF.

This chain uses TRBV18 with TRBJ2-7; 13 bases map to TRBD2. The CDR3 is 16 residues long. J gave up 5 bases and V 3 bases, and 7 bases lay outside the gene matches. The germline V gene encodes CDR1 KGHSH and CDR2 LQKENI. The CDR3 nucleotides are TGTGCCAGCTCACCTCCCGGGACTAGCGGGGAACACGAGCAGTACTTC. Its protein product is CASSPPGTSGEHEQYF. The full variable domain, its missing parts supplied by reference TRBV18 and TRBJ2-7, is NAGVMQNPRHLVRRRGQEARLRCSPMKGHSHVYWYRQLPEEGLKFMVYLQKENIIDESGMPKERFSAEFPKEGPSILRIQQVVRGDSAAYFCASSPPGTSGEHEQYFGPGTRLTVT.

The chain uses TRBV5-1 and TRBJ1-2, with TRBD1 matching 7 bases. The CDR3 is 14 residues long. V trimming: 1 base; J trimming: 2 bases; junction bases outside the gene matches: 2. Germline V gives CDR1 SGHRS, CDR2 YFSETQ. This CDR3 reads CASSLQTGNYGYTF. In DNA, the CDR3 is TGCGCCAGCAGCTTGCAGACAGGGAACTATGGCTACACCTTC.

The chain carries TRBV19 and TRBJ2-5; 11 bases are shared with TRBD2. The CDR3 loop spans 14 amino acids. J gave up 4 bases and V 5 bases, and 3 bases lay outside the gene matches. The V gene's germline CDR1 is LNHDA and CDR2 SQIVND (reference sequence). The CDR3 DNA reads TGTGCCAGTAGTTCCGGACTAGCGGGAGAGACCCAGTACTTC. Its protein is CASSSGLAGETQYF.

The chain carries TRBV20-1 and TRBJ2-5; tentatively, D is TRBD1 or TRBD2 (5 bases each). Germline assignment: CDR1 DFQATT and CDR2 SNEGSKA (reference sequence). The CDR3 is made up of 17 amino acids. V gave up 0 bases and J gave up 3 bases, with 20 bases separating them. Here the CDR3 DNA reads TGCAGTGCTAGAGATTGGGATCCGGGGCGAAGAGAAGAGACCCAGTACTTC. Translation gives CSARDWDPGRREETQYF.

This chain uses TRBV5-6 with TRBJ1-2, with D perhaps TRBD1 (6 bases). The CDR3 contains 12 residues. CDR1 and CDR2 from the germline V gene are SGHDT and YYEEEE. Trimming left V 5 bases short and J 8 bases short, with 13 bases between. The CDR3 nucleotides are TGTGCCAGCAGTCGGGACATCCGGGGCTACACCTTC. Its protein product is CASSRDIRGYTF.

This chain joins TRBV18 and TRBJ2-1; D unclear. CDR1 is KGHSH, CDR2 LQKENI, per germline. The V end was cut by 3 bases, the J end by 0 bases, with 9 bases between. CDR3 length equals 15 residues. The chain's CDR3 is CASSPASYSYNEQFF. CDR3 nucleotide sequence: TGTGCCAGCTCACCGGCTTCCTACTCCTACAATGAGCAGTTCTTC.

The rearrangement joins TRBV4-2 to TRBJ2-1; TRBD2 is a possible D gene (7 bases). CDR3 size: 18 residues. Germline V gene data show CDR1 as LGHNA and CDR2 as YNFKEQ. The V and J ends lost 0 bases and 3 bases respectively, with 18 bases between them. CDR3 sequence reads: CASSQDDFGRGLYNEQFF. CDR3 bases: TGTGCCAGCAGCCAAGATGACTTTGGGCGGGGGCTCTACAATGAGCAGTTCTTC.

V gene TRBV27 combines with J gene TRBJ2-4, with D possibly matching TRBD1 (7 bases). CDR3 size: 15 residues. V was trimmed by 2 bases and J by 3 bases, leaving 11 bases between them. Germline-derived CDR1 and CDR2 are MNHEY and SMNVEV (reference sequence). The CDR3 DNA reads TGTGCCAGCAGTTTACATCAGGGGGGCAAAAACATTCAGTACTTC. Its protein product is CASSLHQGGKNIQYF.

The chain employs TRBV6-1 and TRBJ1-1; D uncertain. The CDR3 is made up of 11 amino acids. Trimming cost V 9 bases and J 8 bases, with 13 bases left between them. Germline values: CDR1 MNHNS, CDR2 SASEGT. The CDR3 spells CASKARFEAFF. As DNA, the CDR3 is TGTGCCAGTAAAGCTCGGTTCGAAGCTTTCTTT.

The chain joins TRBV5-1 to TRBJ2-5; a weak D match, TRBD1 (6 bases). Germline loops: CDR1 SGHRS, CDR2 YFSETQ. Deletions cut 4 bases from V and 0 bases from J, with 13 bases between. The length of the CDR3 is 15 residues. DNA of the CDR3: TGCGCCAGCAGCCTAGGACAGATGTACCAAGAGACCCAGTACTTC. It encodes CASSLGQMYQETQYF.

The J gene is TRBJ1-1, the V gene TRBV29-1; the D is unclear. CDR1 and CDR2 (germline): SQVTM, ANQGSEA. V shed 1 base and J shed 1 base, with 10 bases lying between them. The CDR3 is 14 residues long. CDR3 amino acids: CSVEVPGRNTEAFF. Written as DNA, the CDR3 is TGCAGCGTTGAAGTCCCCGGGAGGAACACTGAAGCTTTCTTT.